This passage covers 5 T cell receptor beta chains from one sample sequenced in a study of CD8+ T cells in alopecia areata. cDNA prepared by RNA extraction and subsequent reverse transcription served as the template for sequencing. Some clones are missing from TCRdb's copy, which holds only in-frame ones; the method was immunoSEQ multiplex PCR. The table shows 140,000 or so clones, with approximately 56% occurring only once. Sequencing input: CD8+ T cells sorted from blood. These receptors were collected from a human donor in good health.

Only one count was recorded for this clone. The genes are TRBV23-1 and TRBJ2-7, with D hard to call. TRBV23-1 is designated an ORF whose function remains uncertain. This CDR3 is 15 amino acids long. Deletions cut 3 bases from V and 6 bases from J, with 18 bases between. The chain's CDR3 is CASSHHLGPRAEQYF. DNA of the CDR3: TGCGCCAGCAGTCATCATCTAGGACCCCGGGCCGAGCAGTACTTC.

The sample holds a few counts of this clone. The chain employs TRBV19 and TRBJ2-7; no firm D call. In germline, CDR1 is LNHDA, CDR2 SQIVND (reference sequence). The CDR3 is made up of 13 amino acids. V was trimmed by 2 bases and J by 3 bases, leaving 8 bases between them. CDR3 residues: CASSIYLLYEQYF. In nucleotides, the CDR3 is TGTGCCAGTAGTATATACCTTCTCTACGAGCAGTACTTC.

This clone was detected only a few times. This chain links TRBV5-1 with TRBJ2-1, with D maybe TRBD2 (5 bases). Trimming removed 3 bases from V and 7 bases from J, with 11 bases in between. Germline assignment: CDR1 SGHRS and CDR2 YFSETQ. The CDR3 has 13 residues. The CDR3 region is CASSSRTANEQFF. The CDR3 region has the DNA TGCGCCAGCAGCTCTCGGACTGCTAATGAGCAGTTCTTC.

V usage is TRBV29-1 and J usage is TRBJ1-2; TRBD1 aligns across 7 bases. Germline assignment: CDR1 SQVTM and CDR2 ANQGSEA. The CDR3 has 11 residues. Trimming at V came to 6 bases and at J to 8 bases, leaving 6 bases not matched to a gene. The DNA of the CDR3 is TGCAGCGTGGAGGGGGCTCGCGGCTACACCTTC. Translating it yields CSVEGARGYTF.

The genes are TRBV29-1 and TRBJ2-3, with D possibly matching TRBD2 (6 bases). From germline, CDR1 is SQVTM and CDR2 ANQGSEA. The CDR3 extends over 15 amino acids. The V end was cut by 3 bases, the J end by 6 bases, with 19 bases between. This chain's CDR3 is CSVERGTRSRDTQYF. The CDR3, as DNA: TGCAGCGTTGAGCGGGGAACCCGAAGCCGGGATACGCAGTATTTT.